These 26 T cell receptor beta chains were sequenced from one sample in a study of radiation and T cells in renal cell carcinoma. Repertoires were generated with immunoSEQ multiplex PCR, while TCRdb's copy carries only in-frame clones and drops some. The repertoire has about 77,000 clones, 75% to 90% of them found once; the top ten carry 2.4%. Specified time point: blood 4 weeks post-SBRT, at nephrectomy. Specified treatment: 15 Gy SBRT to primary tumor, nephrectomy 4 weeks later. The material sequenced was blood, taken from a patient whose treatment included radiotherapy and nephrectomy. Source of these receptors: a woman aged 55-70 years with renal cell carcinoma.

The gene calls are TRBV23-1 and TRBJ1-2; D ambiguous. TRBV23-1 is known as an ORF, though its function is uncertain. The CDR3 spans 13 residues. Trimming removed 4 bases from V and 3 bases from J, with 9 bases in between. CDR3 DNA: TGCGCCAGCAGTCTCGGTTGTGACTATGGCTACACCTTC. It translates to CASSLGCDYGYTF.

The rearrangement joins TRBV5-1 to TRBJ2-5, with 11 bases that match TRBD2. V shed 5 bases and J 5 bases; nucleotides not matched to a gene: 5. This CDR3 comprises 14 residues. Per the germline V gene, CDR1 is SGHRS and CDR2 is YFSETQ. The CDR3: CASRSGTSGETQYF. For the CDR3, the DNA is TGCGCCAGCAGGTCCGGGACTAGCGGCGAGACCCAGTACTTC.

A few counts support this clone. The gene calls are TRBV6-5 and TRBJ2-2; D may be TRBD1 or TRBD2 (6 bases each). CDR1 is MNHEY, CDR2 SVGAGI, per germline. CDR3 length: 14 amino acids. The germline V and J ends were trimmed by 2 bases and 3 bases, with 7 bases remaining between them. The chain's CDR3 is CASSYRGDTGELFF. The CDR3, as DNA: TGTGCCAGCAGTTACAGGGGGGACACCGGGGAGCTGTTTTTT.

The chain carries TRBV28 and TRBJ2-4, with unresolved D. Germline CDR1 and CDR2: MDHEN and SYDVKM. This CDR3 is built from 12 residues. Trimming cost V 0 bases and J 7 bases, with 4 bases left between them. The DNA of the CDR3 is TGTGCCAGCAGTTTATGGGGGAACATTCAGTACTTC. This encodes CASSLWGNIQYF.

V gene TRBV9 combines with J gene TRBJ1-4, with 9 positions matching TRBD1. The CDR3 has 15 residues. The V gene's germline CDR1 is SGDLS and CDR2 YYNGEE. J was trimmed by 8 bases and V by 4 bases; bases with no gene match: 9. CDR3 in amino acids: CASSQGTGLSEKLFF. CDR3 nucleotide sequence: TGTGCCAGCAGCCAGGGGACAGGGTTGAGCGAAAAACTGTTTTTT.

CDR3 protein: CASSSTGGRLYSNQPQHF. The DNA of the CDR3 is TGTGCCAGCAGCTCGACAGGGGGCCGGCTTTATAGCAATCAGCCCCAGCATTTT. The chain employs TRBV7-2 and TRBJ1-5, with TRBD1 matching over 10 bases. CDR3 length equals 18 residues. The J segment lost 0 bases and the V segment lost 4 bases, leaving 9 bases of the junction unmatched. Germline V lookup: CDR1 SGHTA, CDR2 FQGNSA.

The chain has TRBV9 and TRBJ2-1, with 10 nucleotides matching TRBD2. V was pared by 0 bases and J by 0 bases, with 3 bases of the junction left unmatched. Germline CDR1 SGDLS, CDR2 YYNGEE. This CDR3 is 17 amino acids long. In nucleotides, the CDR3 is TGTGCCAGCAGCGTAGGGACTAGCGGTTCCTCCTACAATGAGCAGTTCTTC. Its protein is CASSVGTSGSSYNEQFF.

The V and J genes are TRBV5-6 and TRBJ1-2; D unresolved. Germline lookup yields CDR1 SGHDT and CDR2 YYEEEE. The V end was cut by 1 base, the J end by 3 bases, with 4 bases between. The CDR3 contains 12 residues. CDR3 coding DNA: TGTGCCAGCAGCTTGACTGACTATGGCTACACCTTC. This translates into CASSLTDYGYTF.

The CDR3 loop reads CASSSLGRNEQYF. The CDR3 DNA follows: TGTGCCAGCAGTTCCCTGGGGCGGAACGAGCAGTACTTC. The chain couples TRBV6-5 to TRBJ2-7; D perhaps matches TRBD1 (5 bases). Trimming removed 4 bases from V and 5 bases from J, with 12 bases in between. The CDR3 has 13 residues. Germline assignment: CDR1 MNHEY and CDR2 SVGAGI.

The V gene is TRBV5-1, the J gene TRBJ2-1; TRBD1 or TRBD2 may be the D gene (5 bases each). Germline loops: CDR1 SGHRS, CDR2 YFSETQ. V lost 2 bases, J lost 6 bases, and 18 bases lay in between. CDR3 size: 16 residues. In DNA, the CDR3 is TGCGCCAGCAGCTTAGATCTGCTGGGACCCCTCAATGAGCAGTTCTTC. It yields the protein CASSLDLLGPLNEQFF.

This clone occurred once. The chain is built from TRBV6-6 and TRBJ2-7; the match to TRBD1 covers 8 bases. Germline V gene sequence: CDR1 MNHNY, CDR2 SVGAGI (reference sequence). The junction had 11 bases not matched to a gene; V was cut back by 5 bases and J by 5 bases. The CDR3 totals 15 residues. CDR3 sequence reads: CASSPRTGYIHEQYF. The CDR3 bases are TGTGCCAGCAGTCCGAGGACAGGGTACATCCACGAGCAGTACTTC.

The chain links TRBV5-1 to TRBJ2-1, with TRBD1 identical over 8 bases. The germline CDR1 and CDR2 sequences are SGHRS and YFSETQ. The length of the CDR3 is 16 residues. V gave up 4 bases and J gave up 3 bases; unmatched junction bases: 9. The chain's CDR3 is CASSPSQGARYNEQFF. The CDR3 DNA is TGCGCCAGCAGCCCTTCGCAGGGGGCGCGCTACAATGAGCAGTTCTTC.

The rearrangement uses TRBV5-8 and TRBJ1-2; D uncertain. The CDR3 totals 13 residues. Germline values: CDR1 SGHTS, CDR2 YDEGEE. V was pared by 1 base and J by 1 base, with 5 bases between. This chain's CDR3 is CASSLLNNYGYTF. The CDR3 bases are TGTGCCAGCAGCTTGCTTAATAACTATGGCTACACCTTC.

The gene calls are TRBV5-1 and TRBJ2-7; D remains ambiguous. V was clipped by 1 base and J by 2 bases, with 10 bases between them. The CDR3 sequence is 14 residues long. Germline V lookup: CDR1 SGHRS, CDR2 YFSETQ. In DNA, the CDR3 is TGCGCCAGCAGCTTGCCCGCGGATACCTACGAGCAGTACTTC. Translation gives CASSLPADTYEQYF.

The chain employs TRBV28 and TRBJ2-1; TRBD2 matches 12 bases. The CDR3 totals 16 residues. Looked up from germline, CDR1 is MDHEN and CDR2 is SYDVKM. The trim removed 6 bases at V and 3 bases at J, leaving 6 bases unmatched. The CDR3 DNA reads TGTGCCAGCAGGGAACTAGCGGGGGGAAACTACAATGAGCAGTTCTTC. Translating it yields CASRELAGGNYNEQFF. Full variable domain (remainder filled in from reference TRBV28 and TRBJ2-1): DVKVTQSSRYLVKRTGEKVFLECVQDMDHENMFWYRQDPGLGLRLIYFSYDVKMKEKGDIPEGYSVSREKKERFSLILESASTNQTSMYLCASRELAGGNYNEQFFGPGTRLTVL.

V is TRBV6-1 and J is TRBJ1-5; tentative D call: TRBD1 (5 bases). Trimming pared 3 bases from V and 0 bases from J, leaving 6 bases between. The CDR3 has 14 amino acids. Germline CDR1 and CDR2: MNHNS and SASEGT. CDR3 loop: CASSDRDSNQPQHF. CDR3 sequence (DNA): TGTGCCAGCAGTGACAGGGATAGCAATCAGCCCCAGCATTTT.

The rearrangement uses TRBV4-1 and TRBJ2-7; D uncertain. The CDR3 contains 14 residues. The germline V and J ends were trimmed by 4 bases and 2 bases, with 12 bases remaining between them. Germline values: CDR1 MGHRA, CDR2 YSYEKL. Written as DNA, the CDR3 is TGCGCCAGCAGCCGATCGGAAGAAACCTACGAGCAGTACTTC. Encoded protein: CASSRSEETYEQYF.

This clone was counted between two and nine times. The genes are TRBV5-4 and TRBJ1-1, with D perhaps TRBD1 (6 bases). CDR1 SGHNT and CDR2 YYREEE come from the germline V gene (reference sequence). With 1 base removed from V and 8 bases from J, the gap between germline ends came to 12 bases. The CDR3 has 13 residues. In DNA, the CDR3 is TGTGCCAGCAGCTTGACCACAGGGCCCGAAGCTTTCTTT. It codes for CASSLTTGPEAFF.

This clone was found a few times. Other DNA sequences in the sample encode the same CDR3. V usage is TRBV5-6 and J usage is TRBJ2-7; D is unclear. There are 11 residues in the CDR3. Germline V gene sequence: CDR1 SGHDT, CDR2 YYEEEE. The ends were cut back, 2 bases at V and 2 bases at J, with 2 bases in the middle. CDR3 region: CASSLTYEQYF. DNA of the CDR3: TGTGCCAGCAGCTTAACCTACGAGCAGTACTTC.

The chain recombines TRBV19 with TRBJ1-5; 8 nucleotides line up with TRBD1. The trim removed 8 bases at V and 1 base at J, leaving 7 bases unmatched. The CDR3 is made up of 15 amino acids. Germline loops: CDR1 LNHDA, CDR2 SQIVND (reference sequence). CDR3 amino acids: CASHTDRGSNQPQHF. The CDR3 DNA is TGTGCCAGTCATACAGACAGGGGCAGCAATCAGCCCCAGCATTTT.

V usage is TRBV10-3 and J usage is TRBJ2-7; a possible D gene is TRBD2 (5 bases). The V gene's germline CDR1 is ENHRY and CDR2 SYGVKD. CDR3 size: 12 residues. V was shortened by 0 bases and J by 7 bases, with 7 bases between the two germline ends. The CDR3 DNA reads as TGTGCCATCAGTGAGTCGGAGGTTGAGCAGTACTTC. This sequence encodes CAISESEVEQYF.

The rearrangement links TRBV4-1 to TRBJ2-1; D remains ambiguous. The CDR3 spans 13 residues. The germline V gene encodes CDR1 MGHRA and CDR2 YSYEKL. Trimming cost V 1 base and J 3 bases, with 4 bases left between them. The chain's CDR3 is CASSQGYYNEQFF. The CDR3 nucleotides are TGCGCCAGCAGCCAAGGATACTACAATGAGCAGTTCTTC.

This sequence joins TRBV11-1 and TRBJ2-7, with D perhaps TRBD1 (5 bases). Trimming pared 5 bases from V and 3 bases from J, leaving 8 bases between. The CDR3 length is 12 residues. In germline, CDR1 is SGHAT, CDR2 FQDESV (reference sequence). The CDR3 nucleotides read TGTGCCAGCAGCCTAGGACACTACGAGCAGTACTTC. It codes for CASSLGHYEQYF.

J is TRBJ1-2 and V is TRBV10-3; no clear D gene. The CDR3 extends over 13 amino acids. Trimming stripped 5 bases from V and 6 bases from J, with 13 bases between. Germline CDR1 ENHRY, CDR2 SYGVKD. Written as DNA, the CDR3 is TGTGCCATCAGTAGGGCCGAAACGGATGGCTACACCTTC. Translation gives CAISRAETDGYTF.

CDR3 DNA sequence: TGCGCCAGCAGCCAAGATCGGAGGGACTACAATGAGCAGTTCTTC. Protein sequence: CASSQDRRDYNEQFF. J is TRBJ2-1 and V is TRBV4-3; D possibly corresponds to TRBD2 (6 bases). From germline, CDR1 is LGHNA and CDR2 YSLEER. The CDR3 is made up of 15 amino acids. Trimming stripped 0 bases from V and 3 bases from J, with 9 bases between.

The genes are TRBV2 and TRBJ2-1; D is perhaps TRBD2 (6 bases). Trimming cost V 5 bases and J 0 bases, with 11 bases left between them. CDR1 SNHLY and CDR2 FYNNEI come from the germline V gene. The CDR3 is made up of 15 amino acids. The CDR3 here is CASSRERSSYNEQFF. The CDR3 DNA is TGTGCCAGCAGTCGGGAGCGGAGCTCCTACAATGAGCAGTTCTTC.